This T cell receptor (beta chain) is from a study of identical twins. TCRdb re-derived calls from the 5' RACE reads in MiXCR, one entry per CDR3 protein. The repertoire holds a few hundred thousand distinct CDR3 sequences, with 10% to 13% as singletons. There are many counts of this clonotype. The antigen remains unidentified. There are 13 residues in the CDR3. Deletions cut 3 bases from V and 4 bases from J, with 9 bases between. Study-wide findings and caveats: For out-of-frame alpha sequences shared by twins, low generation probability was in excess. Analyses of zero insertions could be partly confounded by invariant MAIT and iNKT cells.

Specimen: memory T cells sorted from blood. This chain links TRBV12-3 or TRBV12-4 with TRBJ1-2; D is possibly TRBD1 (5 bases). The TCR was taken from a man in his fifties in good health. The CDR3 coding sequence is TGTGCCAGCAGTTTCGGGACGGGCTATGGCTACACCTTC. It yields the protein CASSFGTGYGYTF.